The entry below describes one TCR beta chain. The CDR3 has 13 residues. V was clipped by 2 bases and J by 6 bases, with 10 bases between them. From germline, CDR1 is ENHRY and CDR2 SYGVKD. The data belong to a study of blood T cell repertoires in COVID-19. Study in general: Acute-phase and convalescent COVID-19 samples originated in the United States, Italy and Spain. In each case, the material was cDNA or gDNA derived from T cells, B-cell-depleted T cells, or PBMCs.

Original handling: Amplification with reference gene primers provided the estimates of nucleated cell counts. The assay was immunoSEQ multiplex PCR, and TCRdb's table has in-frame clones only and misses some. V and J calls and clone size are copied from that table; D and trimming were computed from the DNA. The sample yields fewer than 65,000 clones, about 89% seen once. The chain has TRBV10-3 and TRBJ2-5; tentatively, D is TRBD1 (6 bases). Sequencing was carried out using peripheral blood. The receptor's source is a man aged 55 to 70 with acute or convalescent COVID-19. CDR3 DNA sequence: TGTGCCATCAGTGAGAGTCAGGGGCAGACCCAGTACTTC. This encodes CAISESQGQTQYF.